By its share, the clone carrying this TCR beta chain is medium-sized. The study amplified the TCR beta CDR3 region from genomic DNA. This amplification was carried out by two rounds of multiplex PCR. Every TRBV and TRBJ gene had its own specific primer in first-round PCR. TCRdb called the multiplex PCR reads again in MiXCR, with one record for every CDR3 protein. The sample has 13,000 or so distinct CDR3 sequences, around half seen once; the top ten hold 38%. The CDR3 contains 11 residues. Trimming removed 3 bases at V and 6 bases at J, with 6 bases between. Germline CDR1 is MNHNS and CDR2 is SASEGT. The data are from a study of prognosis after radiotherapy for stage I lung cancer. Study-wide context: Therapy given concurrently with stereotactic body radiotherapy reached no patient.

The rearrangement uses TRBV6-1 and TRBJ2-7; the D is unclear. The sample here was PBMCs, taken before or after stereotactic body radiation therapy (not recorded which). This TCR derives from a donor aged 50 or older with non-small cell lung cancer. CDR3: CASSEPSEQYF. In DNA, the CDR3 is TGTGCCAGCAGTGAGCCGAGCGAGCAGTACTTC.